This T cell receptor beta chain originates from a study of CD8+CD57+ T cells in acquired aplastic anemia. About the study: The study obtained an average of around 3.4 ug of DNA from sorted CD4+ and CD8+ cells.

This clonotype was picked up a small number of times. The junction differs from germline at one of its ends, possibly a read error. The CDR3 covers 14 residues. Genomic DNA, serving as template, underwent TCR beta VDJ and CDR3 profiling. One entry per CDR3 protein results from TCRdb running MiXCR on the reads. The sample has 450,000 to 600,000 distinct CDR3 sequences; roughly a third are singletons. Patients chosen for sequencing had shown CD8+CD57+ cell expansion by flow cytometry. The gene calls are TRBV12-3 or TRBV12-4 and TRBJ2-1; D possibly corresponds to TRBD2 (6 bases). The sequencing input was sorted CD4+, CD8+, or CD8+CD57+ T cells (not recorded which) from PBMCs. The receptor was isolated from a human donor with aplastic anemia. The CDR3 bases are TGTGCCAGCAGCTTAGCGGAATTCTACAATGAGCAGTTCTTC. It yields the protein CASSLAEFYNEQFF.